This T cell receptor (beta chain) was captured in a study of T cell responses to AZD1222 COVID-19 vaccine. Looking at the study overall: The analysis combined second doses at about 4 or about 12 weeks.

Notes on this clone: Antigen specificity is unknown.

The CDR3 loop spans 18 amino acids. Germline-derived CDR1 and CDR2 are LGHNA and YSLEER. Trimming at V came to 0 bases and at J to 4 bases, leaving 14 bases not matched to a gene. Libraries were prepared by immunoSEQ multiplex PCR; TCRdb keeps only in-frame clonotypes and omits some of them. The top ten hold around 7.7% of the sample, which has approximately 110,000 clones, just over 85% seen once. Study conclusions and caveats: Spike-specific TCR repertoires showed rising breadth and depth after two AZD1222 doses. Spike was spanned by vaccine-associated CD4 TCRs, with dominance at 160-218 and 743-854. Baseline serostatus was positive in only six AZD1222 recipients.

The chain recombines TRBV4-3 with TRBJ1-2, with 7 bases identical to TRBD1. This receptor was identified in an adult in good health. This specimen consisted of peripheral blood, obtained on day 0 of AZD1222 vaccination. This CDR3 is CASSQDPGTVSTGYGYTF. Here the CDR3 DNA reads TGCGCCAGCAGCCAAGATCCCGGGACAGTCTCCACCGGCTATGGCTACACCTTC.